Shown below are 3 T cell receptor beta chains from a single sample sequenced in a study of blood T cell repertoires in COVID-19. Measured with immunoSEQ multiplex PCR; TCRdb has only the in-frame clones, and not every one. Of hundreds of thousands of clones listed, about 85% are singletons. The material sequenced was peripheral blood. Receptor source: a man younger than 35 with active or convalescent COVID-19.

The chain uses TRBV6-2 or TRBV6-3 and TRBJ2-5; TRBD2 might be the D (6 bases). Germline CDR1 is MNHEY and CDR2 is SVGEGT. The CDR3 consists of 16 residues. V lost 2 bases and J 5 bases, leaving 18 bases between the germline ends. CDR3 protein: CASSYAQSSVGETQYF. CDR3 DNA sequence: TGTGCCAGCAGTTACGCCCAATCTAGCGTGGGGGAGACCCAGTACTTC.

The table lists this clone with a count of one. The chain has TRBV5-5 and TRBJ1-1; possibly TRBD1 for D (5 bases). The V end lost 4 bases, the J end lost 5 bases, and 15 bases lay between the germline ends. The CDR3 loop spans 14 amino acids. Germline V lookup: CDR1 SGHKS, CDR2 YYEKEE (reference sequence). CDR3 bases: TGTGCCAGCAGCAGAGACACAGGAGCTACTGAAGCTTTCTTT. Amino acid sequence: CASSRDTGATEAFF.

CDR3 sequence reads: CASSEGSWSRGEQYF. CDR3 nucleotides: TGTGCCAGCAGTGAGGGGTCGTGGTCAAGGGGCGAGCAGTACTTC. The V gene is TRBV25-1, the J gene TRBJ2-7; D is possibly TRBD1 (5 bases). Trimming took 3 bases from V and 6 from J, leaving 18 bases between them. CDR1 MGHDK and CDR2 SYGVNS come from the germline V gene. The CDR3 loop spans 15 amino acids.